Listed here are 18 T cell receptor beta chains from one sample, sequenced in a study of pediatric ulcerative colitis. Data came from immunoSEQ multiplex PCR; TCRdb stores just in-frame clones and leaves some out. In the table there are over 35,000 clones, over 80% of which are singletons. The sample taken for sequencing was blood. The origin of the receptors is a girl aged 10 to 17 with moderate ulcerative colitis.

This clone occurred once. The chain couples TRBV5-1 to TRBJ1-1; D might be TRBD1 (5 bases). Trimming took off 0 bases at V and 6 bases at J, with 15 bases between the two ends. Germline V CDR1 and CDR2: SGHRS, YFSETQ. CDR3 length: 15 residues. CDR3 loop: CASSLGGAGGAEAFF. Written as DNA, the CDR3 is TGCGCCAGCAGCTTGGGGGGCGCAGGAGGGGCTGAAGCTTTCTTT.

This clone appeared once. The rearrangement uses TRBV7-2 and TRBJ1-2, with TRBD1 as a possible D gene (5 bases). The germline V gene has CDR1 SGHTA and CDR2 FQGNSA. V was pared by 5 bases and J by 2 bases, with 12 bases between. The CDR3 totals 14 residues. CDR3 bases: TGTGCCAGCAGCGACAGTTATGCAAACTATGGCTACACCTTC. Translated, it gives CASSDSYANYGYTF.

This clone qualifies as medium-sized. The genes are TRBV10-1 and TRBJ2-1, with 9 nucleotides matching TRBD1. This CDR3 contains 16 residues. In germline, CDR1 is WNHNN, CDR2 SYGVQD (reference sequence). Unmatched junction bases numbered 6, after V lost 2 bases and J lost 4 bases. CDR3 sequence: CASSEGQGSFYNEQFF. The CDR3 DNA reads TGCGCCAGCAGTGAGGGACAGGGGTCATTTTACAATGAGCAGTTCTTC.

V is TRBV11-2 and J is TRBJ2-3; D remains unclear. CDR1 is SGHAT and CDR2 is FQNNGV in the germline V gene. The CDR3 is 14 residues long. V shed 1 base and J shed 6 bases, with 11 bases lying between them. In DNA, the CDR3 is TGTGCCAGCAGCTTAGTGGGCCCCAGGGATACGCAGTATTTT. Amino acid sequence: CASSLVGPRDTQYF.

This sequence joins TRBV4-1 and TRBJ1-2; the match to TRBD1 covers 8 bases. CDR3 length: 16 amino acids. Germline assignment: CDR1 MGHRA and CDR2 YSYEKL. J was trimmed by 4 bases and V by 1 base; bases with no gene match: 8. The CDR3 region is CASSQGGTGGTYGYTF. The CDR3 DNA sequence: TGCGCCAGCAGCCAAGGGGGCACAGGGGGGACCTATGGCTACACCTTC.

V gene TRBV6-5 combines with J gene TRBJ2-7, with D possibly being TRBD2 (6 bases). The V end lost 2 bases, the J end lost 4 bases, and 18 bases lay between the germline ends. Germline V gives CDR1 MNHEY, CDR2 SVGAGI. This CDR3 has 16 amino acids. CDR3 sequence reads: CASSYTGDDAGYEQYF. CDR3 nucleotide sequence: TGTGCCAGCAGTTACACGGGGGACGACGCGGGTTACGAGCAGTACTTC.

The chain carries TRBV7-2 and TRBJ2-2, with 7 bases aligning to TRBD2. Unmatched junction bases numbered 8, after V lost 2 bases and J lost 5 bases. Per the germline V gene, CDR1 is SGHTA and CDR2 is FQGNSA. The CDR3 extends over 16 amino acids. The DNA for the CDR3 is TGTGCCAGCAGCTTATTATCCGGGGGAGGGACCGGGGAGCTGTTTTTT. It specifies CASSLLSGGGTGELFF.

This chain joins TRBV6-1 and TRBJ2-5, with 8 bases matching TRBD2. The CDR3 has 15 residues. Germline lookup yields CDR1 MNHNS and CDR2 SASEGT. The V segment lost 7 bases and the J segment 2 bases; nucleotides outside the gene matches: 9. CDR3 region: CASTPGPGGQETQYF. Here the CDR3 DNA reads TGTGCCAGCACTCCCGGCCCGGGGGGGCAAGAGACCCAGTACTTC.

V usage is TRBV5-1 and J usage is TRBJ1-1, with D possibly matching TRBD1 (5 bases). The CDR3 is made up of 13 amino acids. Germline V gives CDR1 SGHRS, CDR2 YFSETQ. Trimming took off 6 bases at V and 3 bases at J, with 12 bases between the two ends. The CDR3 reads CASTGGKDTEAFF. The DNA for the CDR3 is TGCGCCAGCACCGGGGGGAAGGACACTGAAGCTTTCTTT.

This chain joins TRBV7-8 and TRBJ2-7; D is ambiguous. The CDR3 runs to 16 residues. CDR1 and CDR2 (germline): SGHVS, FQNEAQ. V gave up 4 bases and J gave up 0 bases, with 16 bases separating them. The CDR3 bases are TGTGCCAGCAGCTATGGTATGGATGTCAGCTCCTACGAGCAGTACTTC. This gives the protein CASSYGMDVSSYEQYF. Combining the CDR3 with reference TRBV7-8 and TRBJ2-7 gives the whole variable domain GAGVSQSPRYKVAKRGQDVALRCDPISGHVSLFWYQQALGQGPEFLTYFQNEAQLDKSGLPSDRFFAERPEGSVSTLKIQRTQQEDSAVYLCASSYGMDVSSYEQYFGPGTRLTVT.

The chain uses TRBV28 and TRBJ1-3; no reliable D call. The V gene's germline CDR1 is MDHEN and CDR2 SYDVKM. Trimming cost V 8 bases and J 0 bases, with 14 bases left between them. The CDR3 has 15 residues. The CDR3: CASQREIVSGNTIYF. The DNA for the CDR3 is TGTGCCAGCCAAAGGGAGATCGTCTCTGGAAACACCATATATTTT.

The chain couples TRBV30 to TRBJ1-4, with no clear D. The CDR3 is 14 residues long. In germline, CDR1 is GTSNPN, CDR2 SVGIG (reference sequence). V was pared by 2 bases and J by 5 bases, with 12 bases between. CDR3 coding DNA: TGTGCCTGGAGTTGGGTGGCCCCGAATGAAAAACTGTTTTTT. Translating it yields CAWSWVAPNEKLFF.

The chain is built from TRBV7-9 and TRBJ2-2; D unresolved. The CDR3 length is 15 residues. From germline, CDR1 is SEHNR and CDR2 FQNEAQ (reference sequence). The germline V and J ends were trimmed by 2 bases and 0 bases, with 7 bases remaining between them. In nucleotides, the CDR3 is TGTGCCAGCAGCTTACGGCAGTCGAACACCGGGGAGCTGTTTTTT. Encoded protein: CASSLRQSNTGELFF.

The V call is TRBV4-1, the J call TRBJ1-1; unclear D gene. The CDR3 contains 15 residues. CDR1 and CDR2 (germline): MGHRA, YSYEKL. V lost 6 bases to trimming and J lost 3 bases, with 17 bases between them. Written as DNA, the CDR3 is TGCGCCAGCAGTCCCGAGACTGGGAGAGACACTGAAGCTTTCTTT. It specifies CASSPETGRDTEAFF.

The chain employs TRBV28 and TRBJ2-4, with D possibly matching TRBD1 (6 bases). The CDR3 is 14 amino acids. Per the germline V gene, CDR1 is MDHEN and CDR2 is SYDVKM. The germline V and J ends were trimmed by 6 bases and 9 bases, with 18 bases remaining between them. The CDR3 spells CASRQGGGAVIQYF. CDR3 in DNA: TGTGCCAGCAGACAGGGCGGTGGTGCGGTCATTCAGTACTTC.

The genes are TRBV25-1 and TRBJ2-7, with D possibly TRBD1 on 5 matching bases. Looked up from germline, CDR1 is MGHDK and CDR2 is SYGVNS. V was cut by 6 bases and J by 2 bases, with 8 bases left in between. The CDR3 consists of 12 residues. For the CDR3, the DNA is TGTGCCAGCAGCAGGGCCACCTACGAGCAGTACTTC. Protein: CASSRATYEQYF.

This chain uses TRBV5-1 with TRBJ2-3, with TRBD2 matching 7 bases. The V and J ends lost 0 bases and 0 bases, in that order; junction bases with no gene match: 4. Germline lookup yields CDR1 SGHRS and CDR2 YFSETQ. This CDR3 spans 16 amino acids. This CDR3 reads CASSLGGRPSTDTQYF. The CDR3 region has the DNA TGCGCCAGCAGCTTGGGCGGGAGACCCAGCACAGATACGCAGTATTTT. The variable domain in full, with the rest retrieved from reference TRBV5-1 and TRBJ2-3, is KAGVTQTPRYLIKTRGQQVTLSCSPISGHRSVSWYQQTPGQGLQFLFEYFSETQRNKGNFPGRFSGRQFSNSRSEMNVSTLELGDSALYLCASSLGGRPSTDTQYFGPGTRLTVL.

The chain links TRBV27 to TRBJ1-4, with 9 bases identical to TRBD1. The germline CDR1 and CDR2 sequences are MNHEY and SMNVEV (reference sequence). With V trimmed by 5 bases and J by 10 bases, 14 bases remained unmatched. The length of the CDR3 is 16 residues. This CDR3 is CASSPDRDRVGRKLFF. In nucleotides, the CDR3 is TGTGCCAGCAGTCCCGACCGGGACAGGGTCGGCAGAAAACTGTTTTTT. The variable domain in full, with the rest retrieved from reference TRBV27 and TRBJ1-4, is EAQVTQNPRYLITVTGKKLTVTCSQNMNHEYMSWYRQDPGLGLRQIYYSMNVEVTDKGDVPEGYKVSRKEKRNFPLILESPSPNQTSLYFCASSPDRDRVGRKLFFGSGTQLSVL.